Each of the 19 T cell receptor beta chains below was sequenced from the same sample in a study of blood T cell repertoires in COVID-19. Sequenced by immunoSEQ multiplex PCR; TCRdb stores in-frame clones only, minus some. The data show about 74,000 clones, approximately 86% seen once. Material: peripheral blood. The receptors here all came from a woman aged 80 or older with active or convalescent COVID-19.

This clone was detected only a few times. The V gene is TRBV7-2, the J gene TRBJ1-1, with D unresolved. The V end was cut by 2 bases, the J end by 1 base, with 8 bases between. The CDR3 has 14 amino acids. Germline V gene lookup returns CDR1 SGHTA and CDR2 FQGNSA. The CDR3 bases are TGTGCCAGCAGCTTATCCCGACAGAACACTGAAGCTTTCTTT. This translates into CASSLSRQNTEAFF.

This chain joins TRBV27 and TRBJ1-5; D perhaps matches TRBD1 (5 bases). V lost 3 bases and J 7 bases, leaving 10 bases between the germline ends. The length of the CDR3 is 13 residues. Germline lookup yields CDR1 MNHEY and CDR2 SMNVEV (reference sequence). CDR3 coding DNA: TGTGCCAGCAGTTTTGTAGGGGTGCAGCCCCAGCATTTT. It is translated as CASSFVGVQPQHF.

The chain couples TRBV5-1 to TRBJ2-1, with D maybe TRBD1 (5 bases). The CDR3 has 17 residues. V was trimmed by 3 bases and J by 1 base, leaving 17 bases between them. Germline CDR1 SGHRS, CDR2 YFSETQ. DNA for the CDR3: TGCGCCAGCAGCTCCCATCCTAGGGCAGGGTCCTACAATGAGCAGTTCTTC. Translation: CASSSHPRAGSYNEQFF.

CDR3 DNA sequence: TGTGCCAGCAGCCCCAGAGGGACCAGGGGCACTGAAGCTTTCTTT. This sequence encodes CASSPRGTRGTEAFF. The chain uses TRBV27 and TRBJ1-1; TRBD1 might be the D (6 bases). Trimming took off 6 bases at V and 4 bases at J, with 18 bases between the two ends. The CDR3 length is 15 residues. CDR1 is MNHEY and CDR2 is SMNVEV in the germline V gene (reference sequence).

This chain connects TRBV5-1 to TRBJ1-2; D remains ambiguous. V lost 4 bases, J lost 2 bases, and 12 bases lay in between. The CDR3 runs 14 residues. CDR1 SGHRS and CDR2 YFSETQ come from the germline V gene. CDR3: CASSPNRGNYGYTF. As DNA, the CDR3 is TGCGCCAGCAGCCCGAACCGCGGCAACTATGGCTACACCTTC.

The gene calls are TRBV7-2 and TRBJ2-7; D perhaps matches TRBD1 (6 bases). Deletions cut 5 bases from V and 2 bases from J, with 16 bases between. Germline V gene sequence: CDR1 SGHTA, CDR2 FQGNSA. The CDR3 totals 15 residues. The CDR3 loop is CASSPYGTSTYEQYF. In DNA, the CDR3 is TGTGCCAGCAGCCCATACGGGACAAGTACCTACGAGCAGTACTTC.

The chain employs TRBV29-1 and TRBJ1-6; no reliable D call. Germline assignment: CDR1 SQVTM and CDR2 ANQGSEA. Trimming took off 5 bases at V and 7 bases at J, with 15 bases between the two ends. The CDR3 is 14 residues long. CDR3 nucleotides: TGCAGCGTTAAGGCAGCTAGCCTAAATTCACCCCTCCACTTT. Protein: CSVKAASLNSPLHF.

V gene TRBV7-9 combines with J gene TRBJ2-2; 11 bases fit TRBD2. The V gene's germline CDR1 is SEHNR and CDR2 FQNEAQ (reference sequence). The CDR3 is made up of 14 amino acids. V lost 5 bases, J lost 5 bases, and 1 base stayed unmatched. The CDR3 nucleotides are TGTGCCAGCAGCCCTAGCGGGAGGACCGGGGAGCTGTTTTTT. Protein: CASSPSGRTGELFF.

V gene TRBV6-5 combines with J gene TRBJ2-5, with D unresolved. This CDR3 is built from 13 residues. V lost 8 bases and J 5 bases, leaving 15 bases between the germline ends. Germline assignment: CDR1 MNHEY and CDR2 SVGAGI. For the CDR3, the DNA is TGTGCCAGCTTGACACTGAATTGGGAGACCCAGTACTTC. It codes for CASLTLNWETQYF.

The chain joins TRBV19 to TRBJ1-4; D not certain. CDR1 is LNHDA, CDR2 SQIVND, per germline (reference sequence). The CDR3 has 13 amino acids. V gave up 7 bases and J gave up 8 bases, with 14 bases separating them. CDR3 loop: CASTLNYGEKLFF. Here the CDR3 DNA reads TGTGCCAGTACCTTAAACTATGGGGAAAAACTGTTTTTT.

The CDR3 loop is CASTSLGGTDTQYF. CDR3 DNA: TGCGCCAGCACCAGCCTGGGAGGCACAGATACGCAGTATTTT. The V and J genes are TRBV10-2 and TRBJ2-3; TRBD2 is a possible D gene (5 bases). Trimming left V 7 bases short and J 1 base short, with 12 bases between. The CDR3 has 14 residues. Germline CDR1 and CDR2: WSHSY and SAAADI.

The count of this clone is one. The CDR3 DNA is TGTGCCAGCAGCCCTAGCCAGGGGGCGGGCTACACCTTC. Translating it yields CASSPSQGAGYTF. V usage is TRBV11-2 and J usage is TRBJ1-2; 8 bases line up with TRBD1. The ends lost 5 bases at V and 8 bases at J; junction bases unmatched: 7. CDR1 and CDR2 (germline): SGHAT, FQNNGV. CDR3 length equals 13 residues.

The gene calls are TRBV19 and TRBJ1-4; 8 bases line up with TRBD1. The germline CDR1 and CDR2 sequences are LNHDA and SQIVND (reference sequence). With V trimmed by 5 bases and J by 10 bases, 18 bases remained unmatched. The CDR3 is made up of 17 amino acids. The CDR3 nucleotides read TGTGCCAGTAGTCAAGGACAGGGCGCGCTTGGTCTTGGAAAACTGTTTTTT. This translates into CASSQGQGALGLGKLFF.

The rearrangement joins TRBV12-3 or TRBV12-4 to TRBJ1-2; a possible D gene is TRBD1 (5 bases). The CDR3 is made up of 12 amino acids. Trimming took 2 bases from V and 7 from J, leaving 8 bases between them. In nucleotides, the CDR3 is TGTGCCAGCAGTTTAAGGGGAACTGGCTACACCTTC. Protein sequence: CASSLRGTGYTF.

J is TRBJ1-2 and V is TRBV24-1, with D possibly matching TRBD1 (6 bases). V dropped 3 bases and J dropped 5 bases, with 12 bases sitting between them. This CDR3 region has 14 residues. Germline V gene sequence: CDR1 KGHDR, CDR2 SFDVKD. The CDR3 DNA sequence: TGTGCCACCAGTGATAGGACAGAAGTTTATGGCTACACCTTC. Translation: CATSDRTEVYGYTF.

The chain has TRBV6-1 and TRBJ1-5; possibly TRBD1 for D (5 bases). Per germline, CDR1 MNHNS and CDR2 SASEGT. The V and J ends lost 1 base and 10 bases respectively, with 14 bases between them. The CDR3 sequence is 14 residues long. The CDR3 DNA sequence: TGTGCCAGCAGTGAAGAGGCAGGGCTTCGACCCCAGCATTTT. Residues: CASSEEAGLRPQHF.

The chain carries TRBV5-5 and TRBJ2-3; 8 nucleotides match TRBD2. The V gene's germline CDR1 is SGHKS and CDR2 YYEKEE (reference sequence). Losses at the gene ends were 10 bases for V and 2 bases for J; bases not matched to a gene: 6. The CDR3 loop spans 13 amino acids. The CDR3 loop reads CAGPGGNTDTQYF. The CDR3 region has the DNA TGTGCCGGGCCGGGGGGGAACACAGATACGCAGTATTTT.

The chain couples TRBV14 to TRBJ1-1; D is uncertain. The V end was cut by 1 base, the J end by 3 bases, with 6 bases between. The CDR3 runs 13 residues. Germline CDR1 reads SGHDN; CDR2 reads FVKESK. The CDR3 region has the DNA TGTGCCAGCAGCCAAGGAGTTTACACTGAAGCTTTCTTT. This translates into CASSQGVYTEAFF.

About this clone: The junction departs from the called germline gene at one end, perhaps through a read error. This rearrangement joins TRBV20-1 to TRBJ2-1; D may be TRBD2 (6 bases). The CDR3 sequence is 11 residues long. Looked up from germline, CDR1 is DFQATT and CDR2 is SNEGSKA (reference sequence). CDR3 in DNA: TGCAGTGCCGCCCTGGTCCGGGAGCGGTTCTTC. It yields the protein CSAALVRERFF.